The 26 T cell receptor beta chains below all came from one sample that was sequenced in a study of tumor and adjacent non-tumor tissue in lung cancer. The library came from three nested PCR rounds adapted from ARM-PCR protocols. TCRdb passed the multiplex PCR reads through MiXCR, listing each CDR3 protein once. This sample has 90,000 to 130,000 distinct CDR3 sequences, with over 75% found just once. This sample's RNA came from whole unsorted tissue. The sample comprised lung tumor tissue. These receptors were collected from a man between 70 and 80 years old with non-small cell lung cancer.

Points on this clonotype: At one of its ends the junction is not consistent with the germline gene, which may arise from a read error. The V call is TRBV10-2, the J call TRBJ1-1; tentatively, D is TRBD1 (6 bases). Germline values: CDR1 WSHSY, CDR2 SAAADI. The CDR3 covers 12 residues. The CDR3 loop reads CACRDMGAEAFF. In DNA form, the CDR3 reads TGCGCCTGCAGGGACATGGGCGCTGAAGCCTTCTTT.

The rearrangement joins TRBV5-1 to TRBJ2-5; D perhaps matches TRBD1 (5 bases). Trimming stripped 6 bases from V and 1 base from J, with 16 bases between. The V gene's germline CDR1 is SGHRS and CDR2 YFSETQ. The CDR3 is 15 amino acids. CDR3 DNA sequence: TGCGCCAGCAACCCGGACATGGTGGGCCAAGAGACCCAGTACTTC. It encodes CASNPDMVGQETQYF.

This chain joins TRBV4-2 and TRBJ2-1; D perhaps matches TRBD2 (11 bases). CDR3 length: 18 residues. From germline, CDR1 is LGHNA and CDR2 YNFKEQ. Trimming removed 4 bases at V and 11 bases at J, with 30 bases between. CDR3 sequence reads: CASSLRTGGLAVYDKQFF. The DNA of the CDR3 is TGTGCCAGCAGCCTAAGGACAGGGGGACTAGCGGTCTACGATAAGCAGTTCTTC.

As concerns this clonotype: Lacking the conserved final phenylalanine or tryptophan, this CDR3 likely reflects a read error. This chain uses TRBV6-6 with TRBJ2-1, with D tentatively TRBD2 (5 bases). This CDR3 has 15 residues. Germline V gene data show CDR1 as MNHNY and CDR2 as SVGAGI (reference sequence). With 4 bases removed from V and 6 bases from J, the gap between germline ends came to 16 bases. This CDR3 is CASSSGEARTNEQFI. In nucleotides, the CDR3 is TGTGCCAGCAGTTCCGGGGAAGCTAGAACCAATGAGCAGTTCATC.

In the case of this clonotype: Because it lacks the conserved phenylalanine or tryptophan at the end, this CDR3 is likely a read error. The genes are TRBV29-1 and TRBJ2-1; TRBD2 matches at 12 bases. V trimming: 2 bases; J trimming: 9 bases; junction bases outside the gene matches: 8. The CDR3 loop spans 15 amino acids. Germline CDR1 and CDR2: SQVTM and ANQGSEA. The CDR3 coding sequence is TGCAGCGTTGAATTCCCTAGCGGGAGGGCCCTTGAGCAGTTCTCC. It encodes CSVEFPSGRALEQFS.

Details on this clonotype: Likely a read error: the CDR3 ends without its conserved phenylalanine or tryptophan. Because the CDR3's place on the DNA is in doubt, the DNA is left out and the CDR3 is given as listed by TCRdb. The CDR3 sequence is CASSQDSAGVEYNEQLL. The genes are TRBV4-3 and TRBJ2-1; the D segment call TRBD2 is taken from the table without a DNA check. The CDR3 length equals 17 residues, ends included. Germline assignment: CDR1 LGHNA and CDR2 YSLEER.

For this clonotype: An end of the junction does not agree with germline; a read error may underlie this. J is TRBJ2-1 and V is TRBV4-3, with 8 bases matching TRBD2. The CDR3 totals 17 residues. CDR1 is LGHNA, CDR2 YSLEER, per germline. The DNA of the CDR3 is TGCGCAAGCAGCCAAGTCCCAGCGGGAGCTGAATACAATGAGCGGTTCTTC. It yields the protein CASSQVPAGAEYNERFF.

In the case of this clonotype: This may stem from a read error, because a much larger clone lies one nucleotide away. The chain is built from TRBV14 and TRBJ2-5; 12 bases map to TRBD2. Looked up from germline, CDR1 is SGHDN and CDR2 is FVKESK. The CDR3 covers 16 residues. CDR3 sequence: CANSHWTSGKQETQYF. The DNA for the CDR3 is TGTGCCAACAGCCACTGGACTAGCGGGAAACAAGAGACCCAGTACTTC.

With regard to this clonotype: This may arise from a read error, as a much more abundant clone is one base away. The rearrangement joins TRBV20-1 to TRBJ2-7; TRBD2 might be the D (5 bases). The germline CDR1 and CDR2 sequences are DFQATT and SNEGSKA (reference sequence). This CDR3 has 15 residues. The CDR3 reads CSVRVGLASSYEQYF. The CDR3 region has the DNA TGCAGTGTTAGAGTCGGTCTAGCTTCCTCCTACGAGCAGTACTTC.

Of note for this clonotype: A read error is likely, as this CDR3 ends without the conserved phenylalanine or tryptophan. V is TRBV5-4 and J is TRBJ2-3; TRBD2 matches at 12 bases. The J segment lost 11 bases and the V segment lost 9 bases, leaving 19 bases of the junction unmatched. Looked up from germline, CDR1 is SGHNT and CDR2 is YYREEE (reference sequence). The CDR3 covers 16 residues. CDR3 nucleotides: TGTGCCACCGGTCCGACTAGCGGGAGAGGGACAGGTATGCAGTATTTA. Protein: CATGPTSGRGTGMQYL.

For this clonotype: The CDR3 does not close with the conserved phenylalanine or tryptophan, likely indicating a read error. J is TRBJ1-2 and V is TRBV29-1; D is unresolved. Germline V lookup: CDR1 SQVTM, CDR2 ANQGSEA. Trimming stripped 7 bases from V and 6 bases from J, with 27 bases between. The CDR3 is 16 residues long. The DNA for the CDR3 is TGCAGCGCTGTCTTCTATCAATCCTCGGGAGAAGATGGCTACACCTTG. Translated: CSAVFYQSSGEDGYTL.

The V call is TRBV10-3, the J call TRBJ2-1, with a weak D call TRBD1 (6 bases). The CDR3 spans 13 residues. The germline V gene has CDR1 ENHRY and CDR2 SYGVKD. CDR3 residues: CTSQDSSYNEQFF. The CDR3 DNA follows: TGTACCAGCCAGGACAGCTCCTACAATGAGCAGTTCTTC.

This CDR3 is CAISSRCYEQYF. The CDR3 bases are TGTGCCATTAGCTCGCGGTGCTACGAGCAGTACTTC. The V and J genes are TRBV11-1 and TRBJ2-7; D call uncertain. The CDR3 is 12 residues long. CDR1 is SGHAT and CDR2 is FQDESV in the germline V gene (reference sequence). V dropped 10 bases and J dropped 3 bases, with 13 bases sitting between them. Supplemented by reference TRBV11-1 and TRBJ2-7, the full variable domain reads EAEVAQSPRYKITEKSQAVAFWCDPISGHATLYWYRQILGQGPELLVQFQDESVVDDSQLPKDRFSAERLKGVDSTLKIQPAELGDSAMYLCAISSRCYEQYFGPGTRLTVT.

Only one count was recorded for this clonotype. The chain is built from TRBV7-9 and TRBJ2-1; 8 positions agree with TRBD2. This CDR3 region has 15 residues. Germline CDR1 reads SEHNR; CDR2 reads FQNEAQ (reference sequence). Trimming cost V 10 bases and J 10 bases; bases outside gene matches: 18. CDR3 in amino acids: CANGPPGTRFLEQFF. The CDR3 nucleotides read TGTGCCAACGGTCCCCCCGGGACTAGATTTCTCGAGCAGTTCTTC.

As regards this clonotype: Sequence at one end of the junction differs from germline and may be a read error. The genes are TRBV20-1 and TRBJ2-3; D possibly corresponds to TRBD1 (5 bases). CDR3 length: 15 residues. Germline lookup yields CDR1 DFQATT and CDR2 SNEGSKA (reference sequence). CDR3 amino acids: CNARDRQQSTGTQYF. Here the CDR3 DNA reads TGCAATGCTAGAGATCGACAGCAGTCCACAGGTACGCAGTATTTT.

A remark on this clonotype: One junction end disagrees with the germline gene, perhaps due to a read error. The chain has TRBV11-3 and TRBJ2-3; 12 bases fit TRBD2. Germline V CDR1 and CDR2: SGHNT, YENEEA. CDR3 length: 17 amino acids. The CDR3 sequence is CASSQGLAGLASDTHYF. For the CDR3, the DNA is TGTGCCAGCAGCCAAGGACTAGCGGGGTTGGCATCAGATACGCACTATTTT.

This clonotype was counted a single time. V gene TRBV6-2 or TRBV6-3 combines with J gene TRBJ1-2, with a possible D match to TRBD1 (6 bases). The CDR3 totals 13 residues. Germline lookup yields CDR1 MNHEY and CDR2 SVGEGT. Between the trimmed V and J ends, which lost 8 bases and 7 bases, there was a span of 17 bases. CDR3 residues: CASGRSGQGGYTF. In nucleotides, the CDR3 is TGTGCCAGCGGTCGTTCGGGACAAGGTGGCTACACCTTC.

This clonotype was counted ten times or more. This chain links TRBV5-4 with TRBJ1-2; 9 positions match TRBD1. The CDR3 totals 17 residues. Germline CDR1 SGHNT, CDR2 YYREEE (reference sequence). Trimming at V came to 0 bases and at J to 6 bases, leaving 12 bases not matched to a gene. CDR3 coding DNA: TGTGCCAGCAGCTTGGGGGAGAGGGGACAGGGACCCCATGGCTACACCTTC. Its translation is CASSLGERGQGPHGYTF.

In regard to this clonotype: One junction end disagrees with the germline gene, perhaps due to a read error. The CDR3 DNA reads as TGTGCCTGCAGCATAGGACTAGTTATCGAGCAGTTCTTC. Translation: CACSIGLVIEQFF. The rearrangement uses TRBV9 and TRBJ2-1; 7 positions match TRBD2. CDR3 length: 13 amino acids. Germline CDR1 reads SGDLS; CDR2 reads YYNGEE.

For this clonotype: A read error may account for a junction end that differs from germline. The chain combines TRBV20-1 with TRBJ2-2, with 7 nucleotides matching TRBD1. The CDR3 runs to 13 residues. The germline CDR1 and CDR2 sequences are DFQATT and SNEGSKA (reference sequence). CDR3 in amino acids: CSARGGIAGELFF. In DNA, the CDR3 is TGTAGTGCTAGAGGGGGCATCGCCGGGGAGCTGTTTTTT.

In regard to this clonotype: The junction departs from the called germline gene at one end, perhaps through a read error. V and J are TRBV11-1 and TRBJ1-2; D not certain. Germline CDR1 SGHAT, CDR2 FQDESV (reference sequence). The CDR3 sequence is 12 residues long. The CDR3 DNA reads as TGTGTCATCAGCTTATACAGATATGGGTACACCTTC. This codes for CVISLYRYGYTF.

The V and J genes are TRBV5-1 and TRBJ2-1; TRBD2 agrees at 8 bases. CDR1 is SGHRS and CDR2 is YFSETQ in the germline V gene. With V trimmed by 1 base and J by 12 bases, 9 bases remained unmatched. The CDR3 consists of 14 residues. The CDR3 DNA is TGCGCCAGCAGCTTGCGGGGGGGCCATACTGTGCAGTTCTTC. Protein product: CASSLRGGHTVQFF.

Details on this clonotype: Given a much more abundant clone one base away, this may be a read error. The V and J genes are TRBV7-9 and TRBJ2-3; D may correspond to TRBD1 or TRBD2 (5 bases each). V was trimmed by 5 bases and J by 1 base, leaving 13 bases between them. Per germline, CDR1 SEHNR and CDR2 FQNEAQ (reference sequence). CDR3 length: 15 amino acids. Written as DNA, the CDR3 is TGTGCCAGCAGCACTCGGGGCAGACGCACAGATACGCAGTATTTT. Its translation: CASSTRGRRTDTQYF.

For this clonotype: This clone may be a read error of a much larger clone one base away. The chain links TRBV5-1 to TRBJ2-3; D unclear. With the DNA end fitting TRBJ1-5 better, the J assignment may be wrong. Germline V gene sequence: CDR1 SGHRS, CDR2 YFSETQ. The CDR3 is made up of 15 amino acids. DNA for the CDR3: TGCGCCAGCAGCCCGTCTCCCCGCTTGGAAGGTACGCAGCATTTT. This gives the protein CASSPSPRLEGTQHF.

The rearrangement joins TRBV11-1 to TRBJ1-2, with D possibly matching TRBD1 (6 bases). Trimming removed 1 base from V and 10 bases from J, with 19 bases in between. This CDR3 region has 15 residues. Per germline, CDR1 SGHAT and CDR2 FQDESV (reference sequence). In DNA, the CDR3 is TGTGCCAGCAGCTTAGACGAGACAGGTTCTGATGACTACACCTTC. It translates to CASSLDETGSDDYTF. Drawing the rest from reference TRBV11-1 and TRBJ1-2, the complete variable domain is EAEVAQSPRYKITEKSQAVAFWCDPISGHATLYWYRQILGQGPELLVQFQDESVVDDSQLPKDRFSAERLKGVDSTLKIQPAELGDSAMYLCASSLDETGSDDYTFGSGTRLTVV.

With regard to this clonotype: No conserved phenylalanine or tryptophan is present at the end of the CDR3, so a read error is the likely explanation. The CDR3, as DNA: TGCGCCAGCAGCTTGGCGCCCGGGACAGTGAACACTGAAGCTTTCTAT. Encoded protein: CASSLAPGTVNTEAFY. The V gene is TRBV5-1, the J gene TRBJ1-1, with 7 bases that match TRBD1. The germline V gene encodes CDR1 SGHRS and CDR2 YFSETQ. The CDR3 extends over 16 amino acids. V gave up 0 bases and J gave up 0 bases; unmatched junction bases: 5.